This TCR beta chain was found in a study of technical replicates of blood from several donors. TCRdb's table, derived via immunoSEQ multiplex PCR, lists solely in-frame clones and lacks some. Here the sample spans more than 90,000 clones, approximately 96% being singletons. The CDR3 is 16 residues long. CDR1 is MNHNY, CDR2 SVGAGI, per germline (reference sequence). With V trimmed by 6 bases and J by 3 bases, 11 bases remained unmatched. The chain has TRBV6-6 and TRBJ2-7, with 10 bases that match TRBD1. This TCR derives from a human donor in good health. Sequencing was carried out using T cells isolated from PBMCs. The CDR3 region has the DNA TGTGCCAGCAGCTCGCTCTGGGGGACAGGGGTCTACGAGCAGTACTTC. This translates into CASSSLWGTGVYEQYF.